This entry is about one T cell receptor beta chain. Antigen specificity is unknown. It was across several immunoSEQ plates that each subset's genomic DNA was evenly split. Data came from immunoSEQ multiplex PCR; TCRdb stores just in-frame clones and leaves some out. The profile shows approximately 2.5 million clones, 90% to 95% of them singletons. Per the germline V gene, CDR1 is MGHDK and CDR2 is SYGVNS. CDR3 length equals 14 residues. Deletions cut 3 bases from V and 7 bases from J, with 12 bases between. The sample belongs to a study of shared clonotypes between healthy human individuals. Study context: Three CD4 naive, three CD4 memory, two CD8 naive and one CD8 memory plate were used per donor. Study conclusions and caveats: Memory subsets generally showed lower estimated richness than naive subsets. Approximately 5% of naive CD4 clonotypes were shared across several donors.

The sequenced sample consisted of naive CD4+ T cells sorted from blood. The subset denotes: CD45RA+ positively selected. The source of this sequence is a man aged 18 to 29 in good health. The rearrangement joins TRBV25-1 to TRBJ1-4; D remains unclear. In DNA, the CDR3 is TGTGCCAGCAGTGAGCGGGGTGGGTTTGAAAAACTGTTTTTT. Encoded protein: CASSERGGFEKLFF.